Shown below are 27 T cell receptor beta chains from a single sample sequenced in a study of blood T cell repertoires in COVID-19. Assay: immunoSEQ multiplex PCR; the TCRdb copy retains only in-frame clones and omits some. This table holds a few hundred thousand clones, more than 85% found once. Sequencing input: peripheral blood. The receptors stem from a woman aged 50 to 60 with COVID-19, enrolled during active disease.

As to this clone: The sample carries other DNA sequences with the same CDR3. CDR3 DNA sequence: TGTGCCAGTAGTGGACAGGGGGCGCGTACCGGGGAGCTGTTTTTT. This encodes CASSGQGARTGELFF. V and J are TRBV19 and TRBJ2-2; 11 nucleotides match TRBD1. The CDR3 consists of 15 residues. Germline V gene data show CDR1 as LNHDA and CDR2 as SQIVND (reference sequence). V gave up 5 bases and J gave up 5 bases; unmatched junction bases: 4. Using reference TRBV19 and TRBJ2-2 for the parts outside the CDR3, the full variable domain is DGGITQSPKYLFRKEGQNVTLSCEQNLNHDAMYWYRQDPGQGLRLIYYSQIVNDFQKGDIAEGYSVSREKKESFPLTVTSAQKNPTAFYLCASSGQGARTGELFFGEGSRLTVL.

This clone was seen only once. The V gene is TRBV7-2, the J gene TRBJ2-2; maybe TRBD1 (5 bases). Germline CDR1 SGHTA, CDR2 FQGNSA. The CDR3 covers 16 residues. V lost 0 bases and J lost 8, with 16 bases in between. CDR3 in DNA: TGTGCCAGCAGCTTAGCGTATCAGGGAAGGACGGGGGAGCTGTTTTTT. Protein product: CASSLAYQGRTGELFF.

CDR3 nucleotides: TGTGCCAGCAGTCTAGGACAGGAGCGGGCACCTTTCTCGAACACCGGGGAGCTGTTTTTT. Its protein is CASSLGQERAPFSNTGELFF. The chain couples TRBV28 to TRBJ2-2; tentative D call: TRBD1 (7 bases). The CDR3 is made up of 20 amino acids. Per the germline V gene, CDR1 is MDHEN and CDR2 is SYDVKM. V was cut by 5 bases and J by 0 bases, with 25 bases left in between.

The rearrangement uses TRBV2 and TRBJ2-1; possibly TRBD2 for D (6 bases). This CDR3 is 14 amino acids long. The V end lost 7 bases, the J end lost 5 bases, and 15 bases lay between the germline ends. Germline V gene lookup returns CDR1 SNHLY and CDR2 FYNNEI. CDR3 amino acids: CASNPGLADNEQFF. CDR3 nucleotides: TGTGCCAGCAACCCGGGACTTGCCGACAATGAGCAGTTCTTC.

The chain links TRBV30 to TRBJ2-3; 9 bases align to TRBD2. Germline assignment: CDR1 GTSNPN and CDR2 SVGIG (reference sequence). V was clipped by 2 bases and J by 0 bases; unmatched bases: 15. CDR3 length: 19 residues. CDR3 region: CAWSTVGGGAIPSTDTQYF. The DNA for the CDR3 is TGTGCCTGGAGTACCGTCGGCGGGGGGGCCATCCCTAGCACAGATACGCAGTATTTT. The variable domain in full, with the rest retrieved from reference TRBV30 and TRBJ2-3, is SQTIHQWPATLVQPVGSPLSLECTVEGTSNPNLYWYRQAAGRGLQLLFYSVGIGQISSEVPQNLSASRPQDRQFILSSKKLLLSDSGFYLCAWSTVGGGAIPSTDTQYFGPGTRLTVL.

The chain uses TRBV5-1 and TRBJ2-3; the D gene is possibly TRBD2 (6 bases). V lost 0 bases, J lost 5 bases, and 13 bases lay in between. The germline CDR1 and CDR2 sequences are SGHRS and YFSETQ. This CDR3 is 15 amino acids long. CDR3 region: CASSLVGAGLDTQYF. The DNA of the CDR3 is TGCGCCAGCAGCTTGGTAGGGGCGGGGTTAGATACGCAGTATTTT. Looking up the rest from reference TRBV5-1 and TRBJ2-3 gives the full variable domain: KAGVTQTPRYLIKTRGQQVTLSCSPISGHRSVSWYQQTPGQGLQFLFEYFSETQRNKGNFPGRFSGRQFSNSRSEMNVSTLELGDSALYLCASSLVGAGLDTQYFGPGTRLTVL.

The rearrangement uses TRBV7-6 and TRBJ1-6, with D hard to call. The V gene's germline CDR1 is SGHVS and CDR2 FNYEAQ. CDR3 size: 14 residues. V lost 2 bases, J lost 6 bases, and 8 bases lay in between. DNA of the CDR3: TGTGCCAGCAGCTTAAGTGGCAGTAATTCACCCCTCCACTTT. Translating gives CASSLSGSNSPLHF.

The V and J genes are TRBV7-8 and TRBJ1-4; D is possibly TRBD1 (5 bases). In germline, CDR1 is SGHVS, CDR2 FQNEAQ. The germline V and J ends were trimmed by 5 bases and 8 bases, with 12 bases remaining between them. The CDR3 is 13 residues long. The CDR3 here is CASSRGGGEKLFF. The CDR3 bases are TGTGCCAGCAGCAGGGGAGGAGGGGAAAAACTGTTTTTT.

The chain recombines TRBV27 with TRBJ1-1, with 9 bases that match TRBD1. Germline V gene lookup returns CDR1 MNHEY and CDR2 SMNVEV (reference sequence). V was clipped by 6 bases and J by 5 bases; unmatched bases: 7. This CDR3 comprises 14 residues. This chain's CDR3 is CASSLGQGITEAFF. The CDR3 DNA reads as TGTGCCAGCAGCCTGGGACAGGGTATTACTGAAGCTTTCTTT.

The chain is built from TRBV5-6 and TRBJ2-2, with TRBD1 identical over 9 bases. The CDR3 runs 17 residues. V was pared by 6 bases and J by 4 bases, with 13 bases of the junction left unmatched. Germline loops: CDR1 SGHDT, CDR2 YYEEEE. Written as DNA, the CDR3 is TGTGCCAGCACCTACCTATCCGGGACAGGGTTCACCGGGGAGCTGTTTTTT. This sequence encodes CASTYLSGTGFTGELFF. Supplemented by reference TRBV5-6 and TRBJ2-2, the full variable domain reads DAGVTQSPTHLIKTRGQQVTLRCSPKSGHDTVSWYQQALGQGPQFIFQYYEEEERQRGNFPDRFSGHQFPNYSSELNVNALLLGDSALYLCASTYLSGTGFTGELFFGEGSRLTVL.

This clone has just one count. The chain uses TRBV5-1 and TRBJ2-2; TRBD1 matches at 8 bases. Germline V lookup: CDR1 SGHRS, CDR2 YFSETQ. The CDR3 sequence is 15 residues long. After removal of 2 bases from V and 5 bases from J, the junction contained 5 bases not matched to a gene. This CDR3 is CASSFQGAGTGELFF. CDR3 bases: TGCGCCAGCAGCTTCCAGGGGGCGGGTACCGGGGAGCTGTTTTTT.

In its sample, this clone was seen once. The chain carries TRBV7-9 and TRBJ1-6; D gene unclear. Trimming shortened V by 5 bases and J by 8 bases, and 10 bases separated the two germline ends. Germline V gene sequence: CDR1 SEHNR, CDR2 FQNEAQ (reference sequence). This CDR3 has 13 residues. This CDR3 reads CASSQLTDSPLHF. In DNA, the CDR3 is TGTGCCAGCAGCCAACTCACCGATTCACCCCTCCACTTT.

For the CDR3, the DNA is TGCGCCAGCAGAGGCCGCCCGCCCAACCGGGACAGGGAAGACACCGGGGAGCTGTTTTTT. Its protein product is CASRGRPPNRDREDTGELFF. The gene calls are TRBV10-2 and TRBJ2-2, with 9 bases that match TRBD1. Germline values: CDR1 WSHSY, CDR2 SAAADI. V lost 6 bases and J lost 3; bases outside the gene matches: 20. The CDR3 is 20 residues long.

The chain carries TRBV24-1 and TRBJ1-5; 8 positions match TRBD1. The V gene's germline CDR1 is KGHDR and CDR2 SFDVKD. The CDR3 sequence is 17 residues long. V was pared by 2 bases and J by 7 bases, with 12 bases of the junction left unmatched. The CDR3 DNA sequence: TGTGCCACCAGTGATTCGGCAGGGGGCATTTTCAACCAGCCCCAGCATTTT. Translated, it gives CATSDSAGGIFNQPQHF.

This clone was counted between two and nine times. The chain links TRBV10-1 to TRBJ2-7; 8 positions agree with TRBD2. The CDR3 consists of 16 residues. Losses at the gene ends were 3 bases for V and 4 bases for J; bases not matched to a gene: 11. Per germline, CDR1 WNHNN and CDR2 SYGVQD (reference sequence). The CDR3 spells CASSDAPGGHPYEQYF. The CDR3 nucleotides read TGCGCCAGCAGTGACGCTCCGGGGGGGCACCCTTACGAGCAGTACTTC.

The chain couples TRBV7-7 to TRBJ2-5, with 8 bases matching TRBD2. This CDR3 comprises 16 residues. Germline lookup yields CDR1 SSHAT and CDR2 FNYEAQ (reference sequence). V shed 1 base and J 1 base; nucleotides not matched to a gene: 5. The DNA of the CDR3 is TGTGCCAGCAGCTTAGTTAGCGGGGACCTCCAAGAGACCCAGTACTTC. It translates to CASSLVSGDLQETQYF.

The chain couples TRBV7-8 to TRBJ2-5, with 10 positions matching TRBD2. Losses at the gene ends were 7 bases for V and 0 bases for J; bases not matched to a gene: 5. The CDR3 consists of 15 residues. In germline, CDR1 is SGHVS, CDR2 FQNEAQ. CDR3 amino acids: CASNRLAGYQETQYF. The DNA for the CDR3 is TGTGCCAGCAACAGACTAGCGGGCTACCAAGAGACCCAGTACTTC.

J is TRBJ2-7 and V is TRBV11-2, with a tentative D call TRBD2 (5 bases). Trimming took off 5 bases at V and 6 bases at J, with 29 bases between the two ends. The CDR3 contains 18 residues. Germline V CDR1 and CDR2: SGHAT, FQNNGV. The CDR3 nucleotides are TGTGCCAGCAGCCTCGAAGGTTATGTTGGCAGGACTGGGTGCGAGCAGTACGTC. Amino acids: CASSLEGYVGRTGCEQYV.

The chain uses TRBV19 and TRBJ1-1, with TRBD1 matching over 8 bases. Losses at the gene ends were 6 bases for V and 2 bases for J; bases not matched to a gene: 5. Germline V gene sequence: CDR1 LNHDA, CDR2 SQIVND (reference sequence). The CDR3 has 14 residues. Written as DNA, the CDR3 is TGTGCCAGTAGCTCCGGGACAGGCAACACTGAAGCTTTCTTT. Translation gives CASSSGTGNTEAFF.

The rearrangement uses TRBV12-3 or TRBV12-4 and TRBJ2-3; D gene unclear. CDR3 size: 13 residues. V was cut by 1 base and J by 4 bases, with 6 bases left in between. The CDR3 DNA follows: TGTGCCAGCAGTTTAGGCCGCGCAGATACGCAGTATTTT. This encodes CASSLGRADTQYF.

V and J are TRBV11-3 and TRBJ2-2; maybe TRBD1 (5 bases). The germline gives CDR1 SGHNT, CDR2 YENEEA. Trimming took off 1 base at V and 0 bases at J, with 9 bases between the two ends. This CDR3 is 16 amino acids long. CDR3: CASSLATGPNTGELFF. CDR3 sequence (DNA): TGTGCCAGCAGCTTAGCCACAGGACCGAACACCGGGGAGCTGTTTTTT.

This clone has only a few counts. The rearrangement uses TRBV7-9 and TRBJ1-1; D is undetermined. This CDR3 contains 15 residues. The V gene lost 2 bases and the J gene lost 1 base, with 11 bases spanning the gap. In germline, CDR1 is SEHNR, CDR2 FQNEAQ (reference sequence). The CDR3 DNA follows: TGTGCCAGCAGCTTATGGAACAGCCAGAACACTGAAGCTTTCTTT. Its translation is CASSLWNSQNTEAFF.

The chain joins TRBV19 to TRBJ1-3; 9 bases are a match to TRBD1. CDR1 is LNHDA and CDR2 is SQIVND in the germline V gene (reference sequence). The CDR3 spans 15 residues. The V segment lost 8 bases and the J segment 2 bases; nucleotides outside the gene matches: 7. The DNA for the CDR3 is TGTGCCAGTTTCCCCGACAGGGGGACTGGAAACACCATATATTTT. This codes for CASFPDRGTGNTIYF. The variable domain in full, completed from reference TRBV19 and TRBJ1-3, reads DGGITQSPKYLFRKEGQNVTLSCEQNLNHDAMYWYRQDPGQGLRLIYYSQIVNDFQKGDIAEGYSVSREKKESFPLTVTSAQKNPTAFYLCASFPDRGTGNTIYFGEGSWLTVV.

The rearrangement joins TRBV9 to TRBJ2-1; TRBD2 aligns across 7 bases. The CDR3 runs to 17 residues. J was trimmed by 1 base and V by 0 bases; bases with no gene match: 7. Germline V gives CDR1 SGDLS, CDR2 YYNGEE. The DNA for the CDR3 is TGTGCCAGCAGCGTAGTGGGGCTAGCGGATTCCTACAATGAGCAGTTCTTC. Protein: CASSVVGLADSYNEQFF.

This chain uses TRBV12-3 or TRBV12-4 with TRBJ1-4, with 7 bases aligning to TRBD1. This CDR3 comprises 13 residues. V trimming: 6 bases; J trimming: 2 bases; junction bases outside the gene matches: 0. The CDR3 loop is CASSRGTNEKLFF. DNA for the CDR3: TGTGCCAGCAGCAGGGGGACTAATGAAAAACTGTTTTTT.

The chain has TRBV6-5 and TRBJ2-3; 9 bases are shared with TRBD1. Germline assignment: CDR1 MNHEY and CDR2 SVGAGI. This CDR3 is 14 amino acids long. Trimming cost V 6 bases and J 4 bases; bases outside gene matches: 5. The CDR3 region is CASRRGQGADTQYF. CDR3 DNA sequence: TGTGCCAGCAGGAGGGGACAGGGTGCAGATACGCAGTATTTT.

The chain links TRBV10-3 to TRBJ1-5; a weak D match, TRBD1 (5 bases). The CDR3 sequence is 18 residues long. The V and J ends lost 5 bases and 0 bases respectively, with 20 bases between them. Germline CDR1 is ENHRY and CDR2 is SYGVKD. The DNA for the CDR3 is TGTGCCATCAGTCCCCGACACTCTCGGGGGGATAGCAATCAGCCCCAGCATTTT. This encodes CAISPRHSRGDSNQPQHF.